This TCR beta chain was profiled in a study of shared clonotypes between healthy human individuals. The wider study: Each donor's CD4 naive and CD4 memory cells filled three plates apiece, CD8 naive two, and CD8 memory one. General study points: An expected dependence of interdonor clonotype sharing on sequencing depth was noted.

Data came from immunoSEQ multiplex PCR; TCRdb stores just in-frame clones and leaves some out. The data hold 2 million to 2.5 million clones, with approximately 95% observed a single time. CDR3 length equals 14 residues. CDR1 is MDHEN and CDR2 is SYDVKM in the germline V gene. V was clipped by 5 bases and J by 3 bases, with 13 bases between them. This clone occurred a few times. Its antigen is still unknown. The J gene is TRBJ1-2, the V gene TRBV28; D unresolved. The sequence derives from a man aged 18-30 years in good health. Some clones in this sample may be carry-over from other donors' samples. The material sequenced was naive CD4+ T cells from PBMCs. The subset was: CD45RA+ positively selected. The DNA of the CDR3 is TGTGCCAGCAGTCGGGCGGCCCTTTACTATGGCTACACCTTC. As protein: CASSRAALYYGYTF.